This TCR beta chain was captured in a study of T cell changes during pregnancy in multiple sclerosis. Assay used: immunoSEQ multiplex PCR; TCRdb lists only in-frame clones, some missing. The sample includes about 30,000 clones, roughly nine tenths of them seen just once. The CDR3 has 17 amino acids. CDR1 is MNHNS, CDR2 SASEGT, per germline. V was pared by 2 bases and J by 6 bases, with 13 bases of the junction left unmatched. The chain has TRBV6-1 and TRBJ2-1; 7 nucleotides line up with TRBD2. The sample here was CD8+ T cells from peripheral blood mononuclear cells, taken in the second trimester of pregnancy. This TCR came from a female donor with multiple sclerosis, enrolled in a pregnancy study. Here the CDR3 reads CASSELSAGEGFNEQFF. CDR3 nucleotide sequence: TGTGCCAGCAGTGAATTGTCCGCGGGAGAGGGGTTCAATGAGCAGTTCTTC.